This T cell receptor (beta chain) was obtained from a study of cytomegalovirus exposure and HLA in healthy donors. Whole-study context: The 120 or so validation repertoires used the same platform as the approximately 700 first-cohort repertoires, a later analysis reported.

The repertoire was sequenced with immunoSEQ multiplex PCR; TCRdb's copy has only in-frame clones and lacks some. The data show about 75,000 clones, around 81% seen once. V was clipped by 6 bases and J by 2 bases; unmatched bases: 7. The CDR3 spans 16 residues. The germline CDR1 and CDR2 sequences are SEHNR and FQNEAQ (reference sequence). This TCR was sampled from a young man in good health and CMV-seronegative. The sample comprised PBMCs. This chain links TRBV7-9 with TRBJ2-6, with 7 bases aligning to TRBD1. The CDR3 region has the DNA TGTGCCAGCAGTCCGACAGGGTTTCCTGGGGCCAACGTCCTGACTTTC. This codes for CASSPTGFPGANVLTF.